Listed below are T cell receptor beta chains from one sample, sequenced in a study of shared clonotypes between healthy human individuals. Clones were sequenced by immunoSEQ multiplex PCR, and TCRdb holds only the in-frame ones, with some missing. Here the sample spans about 2.3 million clones, 85% to 95% being singletons. Sequencing used naive CD4+ T cells from PBMCs. Receptors originate from a man younger than 35 in good health. Some clones in this sample may be carry-over from other donors' samples. Each CDR3 is given with its conserved first and last residue. Fields, in order: D gene, V gene, clone size, J gene, CDR3 DNA, CDR3 protein. A D gene is named only where the DNA matches it firmly. Only some rows state a clone size, as once, few, many or a class for expanded clones.

TRBD2	TRBV6-5	.	TRBJ2-7	TGTGCCAGCAGTAGACTAGCGGGAGCTTCGGGAGAGCAGTACTTC	CASSRLAGASGEQYF
.	TRBV11-2	.	TRBJ2-7	TGTGCCAGCAGTTCACCGAGGTATAGACACGAGCAGTACTTC	CASSSPRYRHEQYF
TRBD2	TRBV30	once	TRBJ2-7	TGTGCCTCGTCGGGGGTGACTAGCGGGATCTACGAGCAGTACTTC	CASSGVTSGIYEQYF
TRBD1	TRBV6-6	.	TRBJ1-2	TGTGCCAGCAGTCTTGGGACAGGTAATGGCTACACCTTC	CASSLGTGNGYTF
TRBD1	TRBV27	.	TRBJ2-7	TGTGCCAGCAGTTCCCCGGGACAGGGGGTCTACGAGCAGTACTTC	CASSSPGQGVYEQYF
.	TRBV6-5	.	TRBJ2-1	TGTGCCAGCAGTTACTCGAGGGGCGGACACGGGCAGTTCTTC	CASSYSRGGHGQFF
.	TRBV4-3	.	TRBJ1-2	TGCGCCAGCAGCCAAGGGGGTTTCTATGGCTACACCTTC	CASSQGGFYGYTF
.	TRBV15	.	TRBJ2-3	TGTGCCACCAGCAGAGATCTGCTAGCGAACACAGATACGCAGTATTTT	CATSRDLLANTDTQYF
.	TRBV25-1	.	TRBJ2-2	TGTGCCAGCAGTGGGCTCACCGGGGAGCTGTTTTTT	CASSGLTGELFF
TRBD1	TRBV6-6	once	TRBJ1-3	TGTGCCAGCGGTACAGGGGCCGCCTCTGGAAACACCATATATTTT	CASGTGAASGNTIYF
.	TRBV5-4	.	TRBJ2-4	TGTGCCAGCAGCTTGAGGGCAGGGACCAAAAACATTCAGTACTTC	CASSLRAGTKNIQYF
.	TRBV5-4	.	TRBJ1-1	TGTGCCAGCAGCTTTAAGGAGCCCTCTGAAGCTTTCTTT	CASSFKEPSEAFF
.	TRBV7-9	.	TRBJ2-2	TGTGCCAGCAGCTCCCCGGGGGACAGCCCGACCGGGGAGCTGTTTTTT	CASSSPGDSPTGELFF
.	TRBV30	.	TRBJ2-7	TGTGCCTGGAGTGCCCCCGGGCCGTTTGTTGGCGAGCAGTACTTC	CAWSAPGPFVGEQYF
.	TRBV7-2	.	TRBJ2-7	TGTGCCAGCAGCGCCAGCCCACTAGTAACTTTCTCCTACGAGCAGTACTTC	CASSASPLVTFSYEQYF
.	TRBV7-9	.	TRBJ2-3	TGTGCCAGCAGCTTATTCCTACGAGATACGCAGTATTTT	CASSLFLRDTQYF
.	TRBV11-2	.	TRBJ1-1	TGTGCCAGCAGCCCCCGAGCACAGCCGGGTGAAGCTTTCTTT	CASSPRAQPGEAFF
TRBD1	TRBV15	.	TRBJ1-1	TGTGCCACCAGCAGGACCCGGGACAGGGGTACCACTGAAGCTTTCTTT	CATSRTRDRGTTEAFF
TRBD1	TRBV30	.	TRBJ1-2	TGTGCCTGGAGGCTGGTCGGGACAGGGGGACAGGGTGGCTACACCTTC	CAWRLVGTGGQGGYTF
TRBD2	TRBV9	.	TRBJ2-1	TGTGCCAGCAGCGGGGTGGGACTAGCAAATGAGCAGTTCTTC	CASSGVGLANEQFF
TRBD1	TRBV5-1	.	TRBJ2-2	TGCGCCAGCAGCTTGGGGGACAGGGGCACCGGGGAGCTGTTTTTT	CASSLGDRGTGELFF
TRBD1	TRBV11-2	.	TRBJ1-1	TGTGCCAGCAGCTTGGATAACAGGGGGCGGGCTGAAGCTTTCTTT	CASSLDNRGRAEAFF
.	TRBV5-4	.	TRBJ1-2	TGTGCCAGCAGCTTGGAAGGAAGGAATAACTATGGCTACACCTTC	CASSLEGRNNYGYTF
TRBD1	TRBV28	.	TRBJ2-1	TGTGCCAGCAGTTCGTATACCGGGACAGGGAACAATGAGCAGTTCTTC	CASSSYTGTGNNEQFF
TRBD1	TRBV6-5	.	TRBJ1-2	TGTGCCAGCAGGAGAGGACAGGAAGGGACCTATGGCTACACCTTC	CASRRGQEGTYGYTF
.	TRBV18	.	TRBJ2-5	TGTGCCAGCTCACCACCTGAAGGACAAGAGACCCAGTACTTC	CASSPPEGQETQYF
TRBD2	TRBV27	.	TRBJ2-7	TGTGCCAGCAGTCCAGGCCAAGGGAGGGCGGGGTACGAGCAGTACTTC	CASSPGQGRAGYEQYF
.	TRBV18	.	TRBJ2-7	TGTGCCAGCTCACCACCCCCCGGCTCCTACGAGCAGTACTTC	CASSPPPGSYEQYF
.	TRBV7-9	.	TRBJ2-7	TGTGCCAGCAGCTTGGGCGACGAGCAGTACTTC	CASSLGDEQYF
.	TRBV27	.	TRBJ2-2	TGTGCCAGCAGTTTATCATCCGCGTGGGGGGAGCTGTTTTTT	CASSLSSAWGELFF
.	TRBV7-2	.	TRBJ2-1	TGTGCCAGCAGCTTGCTACGGTCACGGCAGTTCTTC	CASSLLRSRQFF
.	TRBV6-6	.	TRBJ1-3	TGTGCCAGCAGTCCCGCGCAGGGCTCTGGAAACACCATATATTTT	CASSPAQGSGNTIYF
TRBD2	TRBV15	.	TRBJ2-7	TGTGCCACCAGCAGAGTTCGCGGGGGAGCGGGGGATTACGAGCAGTACTTC	CATSRVRGGAGDYEQYF
TRBD2	TRBV19	.	TRBJ2-2	TGTGCCAGTAGTCCCCTTTTCGGGAGGGGCCCCGGGGAGCTGTTTTTT	CASSPLFGRGPGELFF
.	TRBV5-1	.	TRBJ2-3	TGCGCCAGCAGCTTGGCTGGGGGTGAACGAGATACGCAGTATTTT	CASSLAGGERDTQYF
.	TRBV5-6	.	TRBJ1-2	TGTGCCAGCAGCTTGGGGCCTGCAGGCCCGGCCTATGGCTACACCTTC	CASSLGPAGPAYGYTF
TRBD2	TRBV28	once	TRBJ2-3	TGTGCCAGCAGCCCACAGCGGGAGTTTGGTACGCAGTATTTT	CASSPQREFGTQYF
TRBD2	TRBV11-3	once	TRBJ2-5	TGTGCCAGCAGCCGGGGACTAGCGGGCGAAGAGACCCAGTACTTC	CASSRGLAGEETQYF
.	TRBV28	.	TRBJ2-3	TGTGCCAGCACCCCGGGTGGGGGGGATACGCAGTATTTT	CASTPGGGDTQYF
TRBD1	TRBV28	.	TRBJ2-5	TGTGCCAGCAGTTTACCAGGGGGAGAGACCCAGTACTTC	CASSLPGGETQYF
TRBD1	TRBV7-2	.	TRBJ1-4	TGTGCCAGCAGCCCACGGACAGGAGATAATGAAAAACTGTTTTTT	CASSPRTGDNEKLFF
.	TRBV5-4	.	TRBJ1-2	TGTGCCAGCAGCTTGGACCGGGAGGGTATTGGTCGCTACACCTTC	CASSLDREGIGRYTF
.	TRBV14	.	TRBJ2-7	TGTGCCAGCAGCAAAAGGGGTACAGGTTCCTACGAGCAGTACTTC	CASSKRGTGSYEQYF
.	TRBV11-2	.	TRBJ2-1	TGTGCCAGCAACCCCGGAGGGGGTGAGCAGTTCTTC	CASNPGGGEQFF